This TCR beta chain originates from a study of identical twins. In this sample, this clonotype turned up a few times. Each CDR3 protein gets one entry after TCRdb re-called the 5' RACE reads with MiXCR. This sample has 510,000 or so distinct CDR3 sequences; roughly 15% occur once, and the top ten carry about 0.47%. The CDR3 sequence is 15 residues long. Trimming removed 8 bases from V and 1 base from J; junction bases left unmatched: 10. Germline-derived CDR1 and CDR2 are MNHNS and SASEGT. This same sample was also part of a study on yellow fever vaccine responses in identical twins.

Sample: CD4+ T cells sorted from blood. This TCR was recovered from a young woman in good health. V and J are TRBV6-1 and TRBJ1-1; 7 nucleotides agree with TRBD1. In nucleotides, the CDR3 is TGTGCCAGCCTAAGCAGGGACAGAGGGAACACTGAAGCTTTCTTT. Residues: CASLSRDRGNTEAFF.